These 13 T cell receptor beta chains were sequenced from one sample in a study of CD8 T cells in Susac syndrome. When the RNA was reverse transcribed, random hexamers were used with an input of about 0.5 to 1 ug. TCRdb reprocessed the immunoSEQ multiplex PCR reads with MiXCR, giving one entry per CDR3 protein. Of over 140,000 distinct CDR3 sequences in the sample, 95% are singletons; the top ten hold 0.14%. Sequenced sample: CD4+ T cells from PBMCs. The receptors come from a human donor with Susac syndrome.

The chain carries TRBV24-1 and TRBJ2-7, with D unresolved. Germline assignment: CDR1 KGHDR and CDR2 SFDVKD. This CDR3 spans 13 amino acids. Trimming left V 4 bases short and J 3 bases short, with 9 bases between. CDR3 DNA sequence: TGTGCCACCAGTGAAGCAGGCTACTACGAGCAGTACTTC. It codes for CATSEAGYYEQYF.

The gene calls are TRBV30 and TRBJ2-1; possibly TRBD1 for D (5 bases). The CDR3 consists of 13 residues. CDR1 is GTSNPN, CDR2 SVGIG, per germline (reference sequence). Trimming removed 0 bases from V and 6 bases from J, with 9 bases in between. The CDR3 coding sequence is TGTGCCTGGAGTGTACTTCAGGGCAATGAGCAGTTCTTC. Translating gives CAWSVLQGNEQFF. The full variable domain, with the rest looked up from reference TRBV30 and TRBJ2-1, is SQTIHQWPATLVQPVGSPLSLECTVEGTSNPNLYWYRQAAGRGLQLLFYSVGIGQISSEVPQNLSASRPQDRQFILSSKKLLLSDSGFYLCAWSVLQGNEQFFGPGTRLTVL.

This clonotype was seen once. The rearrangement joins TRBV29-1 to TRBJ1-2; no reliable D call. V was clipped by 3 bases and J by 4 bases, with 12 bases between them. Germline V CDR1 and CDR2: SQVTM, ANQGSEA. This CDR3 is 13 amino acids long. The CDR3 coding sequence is TGCAGCGTTGATGGTAGAAGAGGCTATGGCTACACCTTC. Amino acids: CSVDGRRGYGYTF.

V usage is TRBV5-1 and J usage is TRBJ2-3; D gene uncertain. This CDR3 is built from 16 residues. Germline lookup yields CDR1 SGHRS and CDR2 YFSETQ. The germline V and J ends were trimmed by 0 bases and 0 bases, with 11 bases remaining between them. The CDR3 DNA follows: TGCGCCAGCAGCTTGGCCTCCGGATTCAGCACAGATACGCAGTATTTT. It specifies CASSLASGFSTDTQYF.

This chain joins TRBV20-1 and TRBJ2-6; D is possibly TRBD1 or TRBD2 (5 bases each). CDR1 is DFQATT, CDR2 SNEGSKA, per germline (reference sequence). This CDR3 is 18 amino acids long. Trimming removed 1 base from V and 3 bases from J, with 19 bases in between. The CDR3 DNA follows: TGCAGTGCTAGAGTTGAGGGGCGACCGGTAGGTGGGGCCAACGTCCTGACTTTC. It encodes CSARVEGRPVGGANVLTF.

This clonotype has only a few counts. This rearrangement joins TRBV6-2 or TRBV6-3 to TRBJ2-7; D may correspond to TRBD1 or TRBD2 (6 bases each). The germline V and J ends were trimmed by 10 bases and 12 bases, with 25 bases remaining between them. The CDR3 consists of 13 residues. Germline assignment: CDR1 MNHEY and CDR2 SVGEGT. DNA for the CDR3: TGTGCCACCAATGCCTGGGGGGCGAGCCCTCCGTACTTC. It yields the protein CATNAWGASPPYF.

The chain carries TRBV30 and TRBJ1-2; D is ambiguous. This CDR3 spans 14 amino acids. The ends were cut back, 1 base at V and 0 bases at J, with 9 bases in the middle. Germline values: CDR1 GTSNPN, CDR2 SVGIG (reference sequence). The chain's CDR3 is CAWSARYANYGYTF. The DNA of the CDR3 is TGTGCCTGGAGTGCTCGATACGCTAACTATGGCTACACCTTC.

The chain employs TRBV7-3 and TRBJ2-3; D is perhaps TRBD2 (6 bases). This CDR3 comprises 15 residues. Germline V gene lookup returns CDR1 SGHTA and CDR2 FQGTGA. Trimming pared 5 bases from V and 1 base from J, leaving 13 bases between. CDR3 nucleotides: TGTGCCAGCAGCCCTGTGGGGGGAGGCACAGATACGCAGTATTTT. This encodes CASSPVGGGTDTQYF.

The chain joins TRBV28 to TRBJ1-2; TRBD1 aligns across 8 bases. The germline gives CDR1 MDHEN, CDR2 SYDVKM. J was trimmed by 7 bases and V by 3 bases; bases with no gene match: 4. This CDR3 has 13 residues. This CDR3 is CASSLPGGPGYTF. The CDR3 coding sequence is TGTGCCAGCAGTTTGCCAGGGGGCCCTGGCTACACCTTC.

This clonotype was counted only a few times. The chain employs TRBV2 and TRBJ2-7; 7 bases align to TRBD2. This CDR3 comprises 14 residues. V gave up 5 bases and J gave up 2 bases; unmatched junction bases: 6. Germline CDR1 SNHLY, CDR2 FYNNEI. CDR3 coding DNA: TGTGCCAGCAGTTTAGGACTAGGGCCCTACGAGCAGTACTTC. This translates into CASSLGLGPYEQYF.

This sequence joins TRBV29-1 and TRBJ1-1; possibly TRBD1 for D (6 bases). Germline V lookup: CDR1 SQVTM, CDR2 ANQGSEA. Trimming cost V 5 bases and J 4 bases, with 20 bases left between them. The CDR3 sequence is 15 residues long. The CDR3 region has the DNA TGCAGCGTTCTCTTCTACAGGGAAGGCCTCACTGAAGCTTTCTTT. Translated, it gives CSVLFYREGLTEAFF.

The chain's CDR3 is CASSFSRGRTSTEAFF. CDR3 nucleotide sequence: TGCGCCAGCAGCTTTTCAAGAGGTCGGACCAGCACTGAAGCTTTCTTT. The J gene is TRBJ1-1, the V gene TRBV5-1; D gene ambiguous. There are 16 residues in the CDR3. CDR1 and CDR2 (germline): SGHRS, YFSETQ. V was clipped by 2 bases and J by 4 bases, with 18 bases between them.

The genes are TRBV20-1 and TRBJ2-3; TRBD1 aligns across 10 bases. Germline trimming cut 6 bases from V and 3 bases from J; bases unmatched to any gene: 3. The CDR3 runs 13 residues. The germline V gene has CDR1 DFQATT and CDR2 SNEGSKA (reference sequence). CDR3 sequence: CSARQGATDTQYF. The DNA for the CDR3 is TGCAGTGCCAGACAGGGGGCGACAGATACGCAGTATTTT.